These 31 T cell receptor beta chains came from one sample sequenced in a study of beta chain features in type 1 diabetes. The study reverse transcribed the entire isolated RNA, so it sequenced expressed TCRB transcripts. The data were produced by immunoSEQ multiplex PCR, yet TCRdb's version contains in-frame clones alone and is incomplete. The top ten hold roughly 2.4% of the sample, which has 60,000 to 75,000 clones, 59% seen once. Sequencing input: Tregs from blood. The source is a woman aged 18-29 years in good health.

The chain has TRBV29-1 and TRBJ1-2; perhaps TRBD1 as D (5 bases). The CDR3 is 10 amino acids. V lost 5 bases and J lost 6, with 7 bases in between. Per germline, CDR1 SQVTM and CDR2 ANQGSEA. The CDR3 DNA sequence: TGCAGCGTTTCAGGGAATGGCTACACCTTC. It codes for CSVSGNGYTF.

This rearrangement joins TRBV5-1 to TRBJ2-2, with unresolved D. Germline loops: CDR1 SGHRS, CDR2 YFSETQ. The CDR3 consists of 15 residues. V lost 1 base, J lost 2 bases, and 9 bases lay in between. This chain's CDR3 is CASSLPGANTGELFF. Here the CDR3 DNA reads TGCGCCAGCAGCTTGCCGGGTGCAAACACCGGGGAGCTGTTTTTT.

The chain's CDR3 is CASRQLSNQPQHF. CDR3 in DNA: TGTGCCAGCCGACAGCTTAGCAATCAGCCCCAGCATTTT. This sequence joins TRBV6-1 and TRBJ1-5; maybe TRBD1 (5 bases). The germline V gene encodes CDR1 MNHNS and CDR2 SASEGT. The CDR3 contains 13 residues. V shed 8 bases and J shed 0 bases, with 8 bases lying between them.

The chain has TRBV4-2 and TRBJ1-2; weak D call: TRBD1 (5 bases). The CDR3 consists of 16 residues. The germline V and J ends were trimmed by 5 bases and 5 bases, with 21 bases remaining between them. CDR1 is LGHNA and CDR2 is YNFKEQ in the germline V gene. The CDR3 is CASSSHERDWVYGYTF. The CDR3 nucleotides read TGTGCCAGCAGCTCCCACGAACGGGACTGGGTATATGGCTACACCTTC.

The chain carries TRBV6-5 and TRBJ2-5; TRBD2 matches 7 bases. V dropped 8 bases and J dropped 4; count of bases not matched to a gene: 4. The CDR3 length is 12 residues. Germline CDR1 is MNHEY and CDR2 is SVGAGI. CDR3 DNA sequence: TGTGCCAGCGGGAGGGCGATAGAGACCCAGTACTTC. It translates to CASGRAIETQYF.

Of note for this clone: In the same sample, other DNA sequences code for this CDR3. The genes are TRBV5-1 and TRBJ2-5; D uncertain. This CDR3 has 13 residues. Germline CDR1 SGHRS, CDR2 YFSETQ. Deletions cut 0 bases from V and 5 bases from J, with 8 bases between. This CDR3 reads CASSLGLGETQYF. The DNA for the CDR3 is TGCGCCAGCAGCTTGGGGCTAGGCGAGACCCAGTACTTC.

The genes are TRBV5-1 and TRBJ1-1; TRBD1 aligns across 9 bases. CDR1 and CDR2 (germline): SGHRS, YFSETQ. With V trimmed by 5 bases and J by 7 bases, 6 bases remained unmatched. The CDR3 has 13 residues. CDR3 sequence: CASRDVGQGEAFF. CDR3 in DNA: TGCGCCAGCAGGGATGTGGGACAGGGTGAAGCTTTCTTT.

The chain joins TRBV29-1 to TRBJ1-1, with TRBD1 as a possible D gene (6 bases). The V and J ends lost 5 bases and 5 bases respectively, with 18 bases between them. CDR3 length: 14 residues. Germline V lookup: CDR1 SQVTM, CDR2 ANQGSEA. The CDR3, as DNA: TGCAGCGTTCGGACAGCTTTCCCGAGAACTGAAGCTTTCTTT. It encodes CSVRTAFPRTEAFF.

This clone occurred once. The J gene is TRBJ2-1, the V gene TRBV6-1; TRBD2 matches 12 bases. The CDR3 runs 16 residues. Germline V gene sequence: CDR1 MNHNS, CDR2 SASEGT. V lost 2 bases and J lost 7; bases outside the gene matches: 6. CDR3 bases: TGTGCCAGCAGTGAATATGGGACTAGCGGGTCAAATGAGCAGTTCTTC. Protein product: CASSEYGTSGSNEQFF.

The chain couples TRBV6-1 to TRBJ1-5; D gene ambiguous. CDR3 length: 12 residues. The V gene lost 2 bases and the J gene lost 4 bases, with 3 bases spanning the gap. Germline V gene sequence: CDR1 MNHNS, CDR2 SASEGT. This chain's CDR3 is CASSEINQPQHF. In DNA, the CDR3 is TGTGCCAGCAGTGAAATAAATCAGCCCCAGCATTTT.

V gene TRBV19 combines with J gene TRBJ2-3; 11 nucleotides line up with TRBD2. The ends lost 6 bases at V and 4 bases at J; junction bases unmatched: 9. The CDR3 covers 16 residues. Germline V lookup: CDR1 LNHDA, CDR2 SQIVND (reference sequence). The CDR3 sequence is CASRALGTSGSDTQYF. CDR3 coding DNA: TGTGCCAGTAGGGCTCTCGGGACTAGCGGATCAGATACGCAGTATTTT. Looking up the rest from reference TRBV19 and TRBJ2-3 gives the full variable domain: DGGITQSPKYLFRKEGQNVTLSCEQNLNHDAMYWYRQDPGQGLRLIYYSQIVNDFQKGDIAEGYSVSREKKESFPLTVTSAQKNPTAFYLCASRALGTSGSDTQYFGPGTRLTVL.

This clone was observed a few times. This chain connects TRBV5-1 to TRBJ2-1, with TRBD2 identical over 9 bases. J gave up 8 bases and V 4 bases, and 13 bases lay outside the gene matches. This CDR3 region has 16 residues. CDR1 is SGHRS and CDR2 is YFSETQ in the germline V gene. CDR3 amino acids: CASSLSLAGLTYEQFF. The DNA of the CDR3 is TGCGCCAGCAGCCTATCGCTAGCGGGACTAACATATGAGCAGTTCTTC.

V gene TRBV5-1 combines with J gene TRBJ1-1; possible D gene TRBD1, 5 bases. V gave up 4 bases and J gave up 3 bases, with 13 bases separating them. Germline loops: CDR1 SGHRS, CDR2 YFSETQ. This CDR3 is 14 amino acids long. In nucleotides, the CDR3 is TGCGCCAGCAGCCCCAGCAGGGTTGACACTGAAGCTTTCTTT. It translates to CASSPSRVDTEAFF.

The chain links TRBV13 to TRBJ2-1; 7 nucleotides match TRBD1. Germline CDR1 is PRHDT and CDR2 is FYEKMQ (reference sequence). V gave up 2 bases and J gave up 1 base; unmatched junction bases: 5. There are 16 residues in the CDR3. DNA of the CDR3: TGTGCCAGCAGCTTACCGGGACAGCCTTCCTACAATGAGCAGTTCTTC. It codes for CASSLPGQPSYNEQFF. The full variable domain, in which reference TRBV13 and TRBJ2-1 provide the parts outside the CDR3, is AAGVIQSPRHLIKEKRETATLKCYPIPRHDTVYWYQQGPGQDPQFLISFYEKMQSDKGSIPDRFSAQQFSDYHSELNMSSLELGDSALYFCASSLPGQPSYNEQFFGPGTRLTVL.

CDR3 loop: CASSTGRSDGYTF. The CDR3 coding sequence is TGTGCCAGCAGCACCGGGAGGTCAGATGGCTACACCTTC. The rearrangement links TRBV7-9 to TRBJ1-2; D is uncertain. This CDR3 comprises 13 residues. V shed 5 bases and J shed 6 bases, with 13 bases lying between them. Germline CDR1 reads SEHNR; CDR2 reads FQNEAQ (reference sequence).

This chain connects TRBV5-1 to TRBJ2-3; possible D gene TRBD2, 5 bases. The V gene's germline CDR1 is SGHRS and CDR2 YFSETQ. This CDR3 is built from 13 residues. V was trimmed by 5 bases and J by 0 bases, leaving 7 bases between them. CDR3 sequence: CASSSASTDTQYF. The CDR3 region has the DNA TGCGCCAGCAGTAGCGCTAGCACAGATACGCAGTATTTT.

The chain carries TRBV5-1 and TRBJ2-5, with 7 bases matching TRBD2. The DNA end is a closer match to TRBJ2-7, so the J assignment may be wrong. The germline V gene encodes CDR1 SGHRS and CDR2 YFSETQ. The CDR3 extends over 14 amino acids. The CDR3 DNA reads as TGCGCCAGCAGCTTGATTAGGGGAGGGTACGAGCAGTACTTC. Its protein product is CASSLIRGGYEQYF.

V gene TRBV7-2 combines with J gene TRBJ2-3; a weak D match, TRBD2 (6 bases). V was pared by 1 base and J by 2 bases, with 19 bases between. The germline V gene has CDR1 SGHTA and CDR2 FQGNSA. This CDR3 is built from 18 residues. This CDR3 is CASSLVPRGGAYTDTQYF. In DNA form, the CDR3 reads TGTGCCAGCAGCTTAGTCCCCCGTGGCGGGGCCTACACAGATACGCAGTATTTT.

V is TRBV5-1 and J is TRBJ1-1, with TRBD1 matching over 7 bases. V trimming: 5 bases; J trimming: 3 bases; junction bases outside the gene matches: 4. Germline CDR1 and CDR2: SGHRS and YFSETQ. The CDR3 sequence is 13 residues long. Written as DNA, the CDR3 is TGCGCCAGCAGAGGACAGGCCTACACTGAAGCTTTCTTT. As protein: CASRGQAYTEAFF.

The rearrangement joins TRBV7-8 to TRBJ1-3, with 7 bases fitting TRBD1. Germline V gene lookup returns CDR1 SGHVS and CDR2 FQNEAQ. The CDR3 extends over 14 amino acids. Losses at the gene ends were 5 bases for V and 2 bases for J; bases not matched to a gene: 3. As DNA, the CDR3 is TGTGCCAGCAGCCCGGACAGGACTGGAAACACCATATATTTT. Protein product: CASSPDRTGNTIYF. Full variable domain (missing parts from reference TRBV7-8 and TRBJ1-3): GAGVSQSPRYKVAKRGQDVALRCDPISGHVSLFWYQQALGQGPEFLTYFQNEAQLDKSGLPSDRFFAERPEGSVSTLKIQRTQQEDSAVYLCASSPDRTGNTIYFGEGSWLTVV.

The gene calls are TRBV11-2 and TRBJ1-3; 10 nucleotides line up with TRBD1. Germline assignment: CDR1 SGHAT and CDR2 FQNNGV. The CDR3 runs to 15 residues. The ends lost 3 bases at V and 3 bases at J; junction bases unmatched: 2. The CDR3 DNA follows: TGTGCCAGCAGCTTGGGGACAGGGGTTGGAAACACCATATATTTT. Amino acid sequence: CASSLGTGVGNTIYF.

The rearrangement uses TRBV27 and TRBJ2-7, with 12 positions matching TRBD1. The CDR3 runs to 14 residues. V was clipped by 10 bases and J by 2 bases; unmatched bases: 6. Germline CDR1 MNHEY, CDR2 SMNVEV (reference sequence). The DNA of the CDR3 is TGTGCCATCCGCCGGGACAGGGGGCCCTACGAGCAGTACTTC. Protein sequence: CAIRRDRGPYEQYF.

This clone was recorded a few times. V usage is TRBV19 and J usage is TRBJ2-7, with 8 bases matching TRBD1. Germline V lookup: CDR1 LNHDA, CDR2 SQIVND (reference sequence). CDR3 length equals 16 residues. V lost 5 bases and J lost 1; bases outside the gene matches: 10. As DNA, the CDR3 is TGTGCCAGTAGTTTTACCGACAGGGGATTTTCCTACGAGCAGTACTTC. This sequence encodes CASSFTDRGFSYEQYF.

V is TRBV7-2 and J is TRBJ1-6, with TRBD1 matching 10 bases. The V gene end was trimmed by 2 bases and the J gene end by 3 bases; junction bases not matched to a gene: 1. Germline values: CDR1 SGHTA, CDR2 FQGNSA. This CDR3 has 16 amino acids. As DNA, the CDR3 is TGTGCCAGCAGCTTATGGACAGGGGGCTATAATTCACCCCTCCACTTT. Translated: CASSLWTGGYNSPLHF.

The chain recombines TRBV7-9 with TRBJ2-1; the match to TRBD1 covers 7 bases. After removal of 5 bases from V and 2 bases from J, the junction contained 6 bases not matched to a gene. The germline V gene has CDR1 SEHNR and CDR2 FQNEAQ (reference sequence). CDR3 length equals 15 residues. The CDR3 loop reads CASSVRTGTYNEQFF. CDR3 coding DNA: TGTGCCAGCAGCGTAAGGACAGGTACCTACAATGAGCAGTTCTTC. The whole variable domain, filled in from reference TRBV7-9 and TRBJ2-1, reads DTGVSQNPRHKITKRGQNVTFRCDPISEHNRLYWYRQTLGQGPEFLTYFQNEAQLEKSRLLSDRFSAERPKGSFSTLEIQRTEQGDSAMYLCASSVRTGTYNEQFFGPGTRLTVL.

The rearrangement joins TRBV13 to TRBJ2-5; maybe TRBD1 (6 bases). Germline V gene data show CDR1 as PRHDT and CDR2 as FYEKMQ (reference sequence). With 4 bases removed from V and 2 bases from J, the gap between germline ends came to 11 bases. The CDR3 runs 14 residues. CDR3 nucleotide sequence: TGTGCCAGCAGCTGGGGACATAGTCAAGAGACCCAGTACTTC. Protein: CASSWGHSQETQYF.

The CDR3 sequence: CASSRQGAQTEAFF. CDR3 DNA sequence: TGTGCCAGCAGCCGACAGGGGGCGCAGACTGAAGCTTTCTTT. The chain couples TRBV2 to TRBJ1-1, with 10 bases aligning to TRBD1. In germline, CDR1 is SNHLY, CDR2 FYNNEI. The CDR3 totals 14 residues. Germline trimming cut 6 bases from V and 5 bases from J; bases unmatched to any gene: 6.

This chain uses TRBV5-1 with TRBJ2-3; D possibly corresponds to TRBD2 (6 bases). Germline loops: CDR1 SGHRS, CDR2 YFSETQ. V lost 2 bases and J lost 2, with 9 bases in between. There are 14 residues in the CDR3. The CDR3 region is CASSFSGATDTQYF. The CDR3, as DNA: TGCGCCAGCAGCTTTAGCGGTGCCACAGATACGCAGTATTTT.

The CDR3 is CATASPNTGELFF. Written as DNA, the CDR3 is TGTGCCACCGCGAGTCCGAACACCGGGGAGCTGTTTTTT. The rearrangement joins TRBV6-6 to TRBJ2-2; D is unresolved. Trimming removed 10 bases at V and 0 bases at J, with 9 bases between. The CDR3 covers 13 residues. The germline V gene encodes CDR1 MNHNY and CDR2 SVGAGI (reference sequence).

This chain joins TRBV7-8 and TRBJ2-3; D remains ambiguous. Trimming took off 2 bases at V and 4 bases at J, with 10 bases between the two ends. Germline CDR1 SGHVS, CDR2 FQNEAQ. CDR3 size: 14 residues. The CDR3 spells CASSLTFSPDTQYF. CDR3 sequence (DNA): TGTGCCAGCAGCTTAACTTTCTCCCCAGATACGCAGTATTTT.

The rearrangement joins TRBV7-2 to TRBJ1-2; 10 bases map to TRBD1. Germline lookup yields CDR1 SGHTA and CDR2 FQGNSA. V shed 3 bases and J 5 bases; nucleotides not matched to a gene: 3. This CDR3 is 14 amino acids long. This chain's CDR3 is CASSLVDRGYGYTF. The CDR3 bases are TGTGCCAGCAGCTTGGTGGACAGGGGGTATGGCTACACCTTC.